This T cell receptor (beta chain) was identified during a study of blood T cells in healthy people across ages. Next came a second PCR, run for roughly 6 to 11 cycles, which used a sample-barcoded 5' primer along with a J-beta primer mix. MiXCR, applied by TCRdb to the 5' RACE reads, yields one record per CDR3 protein. Counted here are about 720,000 distinct CDR3 sequences, 22% occurring once; the ten biggest clones make up roughly 22%. The CDR3 totals 15 residues. CDR1 is SGHAT and CDR2 is FQNNGV in the germline V gene. After removal of 5 bases from V and 7 bases from J, the junction contained 4 bases not matched to a gene. Peripheral blood was drawn, about 9.1 milliliters per donor. Each sample had at least 6 million PBMCs isolated.

The rearrangement joins TRBV11-2 to TRBJ2-2, with 13 bases lining up with TRBD2. The TCR originated in a man aged 65 to 79 in good health. The specimen sequenced was blood. For the CDR3, the DNA is TGTGCCAGCAGCCAACTAGCGGGGGGGCGCGGGGAGCTGTTTTTT. Its translation: CASSQLAGGRGELFF. The whole variable domain, remainder taken from reference TRBV11-2 and TRBJ2-2, is EAGVAQSPRYKIIEKRQSVAFWCNPISGHATLYWYQQILGQGPKLLIQFQNNGVVDDSQLPKDRFSAERLKGVDSTLKIQPAKLEDSAVYLCASSQLAGGRGELFFGEGSRLTVL.